This T cell receptor (beta chain) derives from a study of Ad26.COV2.S vaccination and SARS-CoV-2 variants. Here immunoSEQ multiplex PCR was the method, and the copy in TCRdb shows in-frame clones only, minus some. Altogether approximately 360,000 clones are present, 83% being singletons, with the ten largest covering about 7.4%. This clone was detected only a few times. Treatment given: about 20 received Ad26.COV2.S at low or high dose, single or two shots; roughly five received placebo; per-sample allocation not given. Repertoires come from day 63 after the first vaccine or placebo injection. Trimming left V 6 bases short and J 0 bases short, with 11 bases between. The germline gives CDR1 SNHLY, CDR2 FYNNEI. There are 14 residues in the CDR3.

The receptor was isolated from a person aged 18-65 years who received the Ad26.COV2.S COVID-19 vaccine or a placebo. The J gene is TRBJ1-1, the V gene TRBV2; D is uncertain. The sample was peripheral blood, taken in a trial of Ad26.COV2.S vaccine versus placebo. The CDR3 nucleotides are TGTGCCAGCAGGGAATCCCTCATGAACACTGAAGCTTTCTTT. As protein: CASRESLMNTEAFF.